This T cell receptor beta chain was obtained from a study of blood T cell repertoires in COVID-19. In the study overall: Specimens from acute and convalescent COVID-19 originated in the United States, Italy and Spain.

V lost 5 bases and J lost 7, with 12 bases in between. The CDR3 has 13 residues. Germline V gene sequence: CDR1 SGHTA, CDR2 FQGNSA. Original methodology: Scientists estimated how many nucleated cells there were by amplifying reference gene primers. Sequenced by immunoSEQ multiplex PCR; TCRdb stores in-frame clones only, minus some. That table gives V, J and clone size, and the DNA gave D and trimming. The sample gives some 110,000 clones, about four fifths of which show up once; approximately 3.3% is in the top ten. Sequencing was carried out using peripheral blood. V gene TRBV7-2 combines with J gene TRBJ2-1, with a tentative D call TRBD2 (5 bases). The sequence came from a woman over 75 with active or convalescent COVID-19. The chain's CDR3 is CASSPPERNEQFF. DNA for the CDR3: TGTGCCAGCAGCCCGCCAGAGCGGAATGAGCAGTTCTTC.